Listed here are 13 T cell receptor beta chains from one sample, sequenced in a study of CD8 T cells in Susac syndrome. Random-hexamer reverse transcription was applied to about 0.5 to 1 ug RNA. MiXCR, applied by TCRdb to the immunoSEQ multiplex PCR reads, yields one record per CDR3 protein. The sample has roughly 200,000 distinct CDR3 sequences, roughly 91% seen once. What was sequenced was CD4+ T cells from PBMCs. These receptors were obtained from a human donor with Susac syndrome.

CDR3 DNA: TGTGCCAGCACCACACAGGGAATCACTGAAGCTTTCTTT. Translation gives CASTTQGITEAFF. The chain recombines TRBV2 with TRBJ1-1; TRBD1 might be the D (6 bases). V lost 7 bases and J lost 4, with 13 bases in between. The CDR3 length is 13 residues. Germline V gene data show CDR1 as SNHLY and CDR2 as FYNNEI.

J is TRBJ1-4 and V is TRBV7-8; perhaps TRBD1 as D (5 bases). V lost 5 bases and J lost 5, with 18 bases in between. Germline loops: CDR1 SGHVS, CDR2 FQNEAQ. The length of the CDR3 is 16 residues. The CDR3 DNA reads as TGTGCCAGCAGCCCCAGGCCTGGGGGAACAAATGAAAAACTGTTTTTT. Amino acids: CASSPRPGGTNEKLFF.

The chain is built from TRBV20-1 and TRBJ2-7; 12 bases agree with TRBD2. Germline loops: CDR1 DFQATT, CDR2 SNEGSKA (reference sequence). The V gene end was trimmed by 1 base and the J gene end by 8 bases; junction bases not matched to a gene: 6. CDR3 size: 14 residues. This chain's CDR3 is CSARGPSGRAQQYF. The CDR3 DNA reads TGCAGTGCTAGAGGCCCTAGCGGGAGGGCCCAGCAGTACTTC.

This clonotype came up a few times. The chain employs TRBV11-2 and TRBJ2-7, with no clear D. Germline V gene lookup returns CDR1 SGHAT and CDR2 FQNNGV. The V end lost 3 bases, the J end lost 4 bases, and 10 bases lay between the germline ends. CDR3 length: 13 amino acids. CDR3 protein: CASSLLDGYEQYF. The CDR3 DNA reads TGTGCCAGCAGCTTGCTCGACGGATACGAGCAGTACTTC.

This rearrangement joins TRBV27 to TRBJ1-1; TRBD1 agrees at 9 bases. The CDR3 covers 14 residues. With V trimmed by 3 bases and J by 4 bases, 3 bases remained unmatched. CDR1 MNHEY and CDR2 SMNVEV come from the germline V gene (reference sequence). The CDR3 protein is CASSFSDRGTEAFF. CDR3 nucleotide sequence: TGTGCCAGCAGTTTCTCGGACAGGGGCACTGAAGCTTTCTTT.

CDR3 bases: TGTGCCAGCAGCCAACGAGGCGGCACTGAAGCTTTCTTT. Translating gives CASSQRGGTEAFF. The rearrangement uses TRBV3-1 and TRBJ1-1; D remains unclear. Looked up from germline, CDR1 is LGHDT and CDR2 is YNNKEL (reference sequence). Trimming left V 2 bases short and J 4 bases short, with 8 bases between. The CDR3 length is 13 residues.

V is TRBV3-1 and J is TRBJ2-1, with 10 bases fitting TRBD2. This CDR3 region has 15 residues. Trimming at V came to 5 bases and at J to 6 bases, leaving 7 bases not matched to a gene. Looked up from germline, CDR1 is LGHDT and CDR2 is YNNKEL (reference sequence). The CDR3 DNA reads as TGTGCCAGCAGCTATCAGCGGGGGGGTCTCAATGAGCAGTTCTTC. This sequence encodes CASSYQRGGLNEQFF.

The gene calls are TRBV18 and TRBJ2-2; TRBD2 matches at 8 bases. The CDR3 loop spans 15 amino acids. CDR1 and CDR2 (germline): KGHSH, LQKENI. With 3 bases clipped from V and 4 bases from J, the junction kept 4 bases outside the gene matches. CDR3 sequence (DNA): TGTGCCAGCTCACCTCAGCGGGGGCGCACCGGGGAGCTGTTTTTT. Its translation is CASSPQRGRTGELFF.

V is TRBV10-3 and J is TRBJ2-7; 9 nucleotides align to TRBD2. This CDR3 spans 14 amino acids. Per the germline V gene, CDR1 is ENHRY and CDR2 is SYGVKD. V shed 6 bases and J 5 bases; nucleotides not matched to a gene: 8. CDR3 in amino acids: CAISAGTSLDEQYF. DNA of the CDR3: TGTGCCATCAGCGCCGGGACTAGCTTGGACGAGCAGTACTTC.

This clonotype occurred a few times. This chain connects TRBV2 to TRBJ1-5; D is perhaps TRBD1 (5 bases). The CDR3 length is 14 residues. Germline CDR1 SNHLY, CDR2 FYNNEI. V lost 5 bases to trimming and J lost 0 bases, with 8 bases between them. CDR3 region: CASSQQDSNQPQHF. CDR3 DNA: TGTGCCAGCAGTCAACAGGATAGCAATCAGCCCCAGCATTTT.

The V and J genes are TRBV2 and TRBJ1-6, with D maybe TRBD1 (6 bases). The CDR3 runs 14 residues. Germline V lookup: CDR1 SNHLY, CDR2 FYNNEI. Trimming removed 2 bases from V and 8 bases from J, with 10 bases in between. CDR3 sequence reads: CASSERGPHSPLHF. CDR3 sequence (DNA): TGTGCCAGCAGTGAACGGGGGCCCCATTCACCCCTCCACTTT.

The chain joins TRBV6-5 to TRBJ2-7, with D perhaps matching TRBD2 (5 bases). V lost 2 bases and J 2 bases, leaving 10 bases between the germline ends. The CDR3 contains 14 residues. The V gene's germline CDR1 is MNHEY and CDR2 SVGAGI. This CDR3 reads CASSYPGRTYEQYF. The CDR3 coding sequence is TGTGCCAGCAGTTACCCGGGGAGAACCTACGAGCAGTACTTC.

The rearrangement uses TRBV27 and TRBJ1-1; D is possibly TRBD1 (6 bases). Trimming stripped 1 base from V and 4 bases from J, with 7 bases between. Germline V CDR1 and CDR2: MNHEY, SMNVEV (reference sequence). The CDR3 consists of 13 residues. CDR3 bases: TGTGCCAGCAGTTTATACAGGGTCACTGAAGCTTTCTTT. This gives the protein CASSLYRVTEAFF.